The rows below give T cell receptor beta chains drawn from one sample of a study of blood T cell repertoires in COVID-19. TCRdb's copy holds only in-frame clones and misses some; the assay was immunoSEQ multiplex PCR. This repertoire shows 100,000 to 150,000 clones, around 86% found once; its top ten account for roughly a quarter. Sequencing input: peripheral blood. The receptors were sampled from a woman older than 75 with acute or convalescent COVID-19. The CDR3 runs from the conserved cysteine through the conserved F or W. A D gene is named only where the DNA matches it firmly. Expanded clones are given a class, and other clones once, few, many or no size at all.

clone size	J gene	D gene	V gene	CDR3 DNA	CDR3 protein
once	TRBJ1-1	NA	TRBV28	TGTGCCAGCAGTTATGGCCTTGAAGCTTTCTTT	CASSYGLEAFF
NA	TRBJ2-1	NA	TRBV6-5	TGTGCCAGCAGTTACACCGAGTTCTCCTACAATGAGCAGTTCTTC	CASSYTEFSYNEQFF
NA	TRBJ1-2	TRBD1	TRBV25-1	TGTGCCAGCACCTCCGACAGGGCGGGAGGCTACACCTTC	CASTSDRAGGYTF
NA	TRBJ2-1	NA	TRBV29-1	TGCAGCGTTGAAAAGGGGGTCAGGGAAGGAAGCGAGCAGTTCTTC	CSVEKGVREGSEQFF
NA	TRBJ2-1	NA	TRBV5-4	TGTGCCAGCAGCTTGGAAGTCGGGAATGAGCAGTTCTTC	CASSLEVGNEQFF
NA	TRBJ1-5	NA	TRBV3-1/TRBV3-2	TGTGCCAGCAGCCAAGGGGAACAGGGAAGCAATCAGCCCCAGCATTTT	CASSQGEQGSNQPQHF
NA	TRBJ1-6	NA	TRBV28	TGTGCCAGCAGTTTCAGGGATACCCCTAATTCACCCCTCCACTTT	CASSFRDTPNSPLHF
NA	TRBJ1-6	NA	TRBV7-2	TGTGCCAGCAGCTTCAGGAGACAGGAGAATTCACCCCTCCACTTT	CASSFRRQENSPLHF
NA	TRBJ2-7	NA	TRBV6-2/TRBV6-3	TGTGCCAGCAGTAGACAGTCCCTTACGGATCAGTACTTC	CASSRQSLTDQYF
NA	TRBJ1-4	NA	TRBV5-6	TGTGCCAGCAGCTTGTCCCTCGATTTGGGGCAAGGGGAAAAACTGTTTTTT	CASSLSLDLGQGEKLFF
NA	TRBJ2-3	TRBD2	TRBV5-1	TGCGCCAGCAGCTTGAAAAGCGGGGCGTACACAGATACGCAGTATTTT	CASSLKSGAYTDTQYF
NA	TRBJ1-1	NA	TRBV6-6	TGTGCCAGCGCGGGGCGGGGAGGAAACACTGAAGCTTTCTTT	CASAGRGGNTEAFF
NA	TRBJ1-2	NA	TRBV7-2	TGTGCCAGCAGCTTAGCGCGGCGGAGTACCTATGGCTACACCTTC	CASSLARRSTYGYTF
NA	TRBJ2-3	NA	TRBV9	TGTGCCAGCAGCGTACTGACTAGTGAAGATACGCAGTATTTT	CASSVLTSEDTQYF
NA	TRBJ1-3	NA	TRBV23-1	TGCGCCAGCACCGACAGGCTAGTAGCCATATATTTT	CASTDRLVAIYF
NA	TRBJ1-2	NA	TRBV28	TGTGCCAGCAGTTTATGGCGTTGGGGCTACACCTTC	CASSLWRWGYTF
NA	TRBJ1-2	TRBD1	TRBV5-1	TGCGCCAGCAGCGTGGACAGGCCCCACTATGGCTACACCTTC	CASSVDRPHYGYTF
NA	TRBJ1-4	NA	TRBV4-3	TGCGCCAGCAGCCAAAACAGGGCGTCTAATGAAAAACTGTTTTTT	CASSQNRASNEKLFF
NA	TRBJ1-3	NA	TRBV2	TGTGCCAGCAGTGCTGGACAGTCAGGAAACACCATATATTTT	CASSAGQSGNTIYF
NA	TRBJ1-1	NA	TRBV3-1/TRBV3-2	TGTGCCAGCAGCCGTTCCCAGGGATCGAACACTGAAGCTTTCTTT	CASSRSQGSNTEAFF
NA	TRBJ1-3	NA	TRBV11-3	TGTGCCAGCAGTTTTACCGGGAGTACTGGAAACACCATATATTTT	CASSFTGSTGNTIYF
NA	TRBJ1-2	NA	TRBV5-1	TGCGCCAGCAGCCTACAGAACTATGGCTACACCTTC	CASSLQNYGYTF
NA	TRBJ2-6	NA	TRBV9	TGTGCCAGCAGCCCTCGGGGTTCTTTCTCTGGGGCCAACGTCCTGACTTTC	CASSPRGSFSGANVLTF
NA	TRBJ1-5	NA	TRBV5-4	TGTGCCAGCAGCTTTGGCGGGGGGGATCAGCCCCAGCATTTT	CASSFGGGDQPQHF
NA	TRBJ1-2	TRBD1	TRBV5-1	TGCGCCAGCAGCTCTCGGACAGGGCGGGAAGATGGCTACACCTTC	CASSSRTGREDGYTF
NA	TRBJ2-5	TRBD2	TRBV18	TGTGCCAGCACCCCGGGACTAGCGAAAGAGACCCAGTACTTC	CASTPGLAKETQYF
NA	TRBJ2-2	NA	TRBV2	TGTGCCAGCAGTGAATATACTTCCGGGGAGCTGTTTTTT	CASSEYTSGELFF
NA	TRBJ2-6	TRBD1	TRBV3-1/TRBV3-2	TGTGCCAGCAGCCTACAGGGGCCTCCTGGGGCCAACGTCCTGACTTTC	CASSLQGPPGANVLTF
NA	TRBJ2-1	TRBD1	TRBV7-3	TGTGCCAGCAGCCTCACAGGGGAAGGTTACAATGAGCAGTTCTTC	CASSLTGEGYNEQFF
NA	TRBJ1-1	NA	TRBV10-3	TGTGCCATCAGTGAGAGCGTGGGCACTGAAGCTTTCTTT	CAISESVGTEAFF
NA	TRBJ1-1	NA	TRBV6-5	TGTGCCAGCAGTTACGTCAGGGGGAACACTGAAGCTTTCTTT	CASSYVRGNTEAFF
NA	TRBJ2-1	NA	TRBV9	TGTGCCAGCAGCGGAGCACACGGGAATTTTGGTGAGCAGTTCTTC	CASSGAHGNFGEQFF
NA	TRBJ2-3	TRBD1	TRBV5-1	TGCGCCAGCAGCCCAGGACAGGGTAGTGCAGATACGCAGTATTTT	CASSPGQGSADTQYF
once	TRBJ2-1	TRBD1	TRBV3-1/TRBV3-2	TGTGCCAGCAGCCAAGCCCGGGACAGCTCCTACAATGAGCAGTTCTTC	CASSQARDSSYNEQFF